This T cell receptor (beta chain) stems from a study of molecular identifiers for immune sequencing clone quantification. Study at large: Five aliquots were made in replicates from the RNA of roughly 21,000 or 96,000 naive CD8 cells, and four were sequenced.

Points from the study as a whole: Identical TCR molecules sharing a barcode could underestimate highly expanded clone sizes. Investigators reportedly could detect spiked Jurkat TCR RNA from one cell among one million naive cells.

Germline V CDR1 and CDR2: MNHEY, SMNVEV (reference sequence). This CDR3 is 15 amino acids long. V was pared by 5 bases and J by 6 bases, with 3 bases of the junction left unmatched. In TCRdb, the PCR reads were re-called with MiXCR into one record per CDR3 protein. Among roughly 630,000 distinct CDR3 sequences, around 25% were seen once, and the ten largest hold about 0.8%. As for this clonotype: Its antigen is currently unknown.

V usage is TRBV27 and J usage is TRBJ1-6; 11 bases agree with TRBD1. The sample taken for sequencing was naive CD8+ T cells from blood, with Jurkat cell RNA spiked in. Subset reported: FACS-sorted CD8+CD4-CCR7+CD45RA+ naive T cells. This clonotype originated in a human donor in good health. Some libraries in this study had Jurkat cell RNA spiked in. The CDR3 DNA follows: TGTGCCAGCAGTGGACAGGGGGCATTTAATTCACCCCTCCACTTT. It translates to CASSGQGAFNSPLHF.